Listed here are 31 T cell receptor beta chains from one sample, sequenced in a study of shared clonotypes between healthy human individuals. Method: immunoSEQ multiplex PCR; TCRdb's copy keeps in-frame clones and lacks some. The data hold more than 1,200,000 clones, with 97% to 99% observed a single time. Sequencing was carried out using naive CD4+ T cells sorted from blood. The subset here: CD45RA+ positively selected. The receptor source for this set is a man aged 25 to 45 in good health.

This chain joins TRBV10-3 and TRBJ2-3; D is unresolved. Germline CDR1 is ENHRY and CDR2 is SYGVKD. The length of the CDR3 is 13 residues. V was trimmed by 7 bases and J by 2 bases, leaving 10 bases between them. The CDR3, as DNA: TGTGCCATCACCCCGGCCTCCACAGATACGCAGTATTTT. The encoded protein is CAITPASTDTQYF.

The chain is built from TRBV6-1 and TRBJ2-7; 10 bases agree with TRBD2. J gave up 4 bases and V 6 bases, and 6 bases lay outside the gene matches. The CDR3 runs to 14 residues. CDR1 and CDR2 from the germline V gene are MNHNS and SASEGT. The CDR3 sequence: CASRPGTSVYEQYF. The CDR3 coding sequence is TGTGCCAGCAGACCCGGGACTAGCGTGTACGAGCAGTACTTC.

The chain is built from TRBV14 and TRBJ2-3, with 14 positions matching TRBD2. CDR1 and CDR2 from the germline V gene are SGHDN and FVKESK. The CDR3 sequence is 17 residues long. V lost 0 bases to trimming and J lost 4 bases; unmatched junction nucleotides: 3. The DNA for the CDR3 is TGTGCCAGCAGCCAAGATAGGGGACTAGCGGGAGCAGATACGCAGTATTTT. This encodes CASSQDRGLAGADTQYF.

The chain has TRBV28 and TRBJ1-2, with a tentative D call TRBD1 (6 bases). The CDR3 extends over 14 amino acids. Trimming shortened V by 8 bases and J by 1 base, and 14 bases separated the two germline ends. Germline V lookup: CDR1 MDHEN, CDR2 SYDVKM. DNA of the CDR3: TGTGCCAGCTCCATACAGGGAGTTAACTATGGCTACACCTTC. Amino acids: CASSIQGVNYGYTF.

The chain's CDR3 is CASGRIRSGANVLTF. CDR3 coding DNA: TGTGCCAGCGGGCGTATTAGGTCTGGGGCCAACGTCCTGACTTTC. The chain is built from TRBV6-1 and TRBJ2-6, with D hard to call. CDR3 length equals 15 residues. Germline lookup yields CDR1 MNHNS and CDR2 SASEGT. Trimming shortened V by 8 bases and J by 1 base, and 12 bases separated the two germline ends.

The V call is TRBV28, the J call TRBJ2-1; 10 bases map to TRBD1. The CDR3 length is 15 residues. The V gene's germline CDR1 is MDHEN and CDR2 SYDVKM. The junction had 8 bases not matched to a gene; V was cut back by 7 bases and J by 5 bases. Written as DNA, the CDR3 is TGTGCCAGCACTACGTGGGGACAGGGGAACAATGAGCAGTTCTTC. Amino acids: CASTTWGQGNNEQFF.

Concerning this clone itself: This same CDR3 is encoded by further DNA sequences in the sample. The chain uses TRBV5-1 and TRBJ1-1; 7 bases agree with TRBD1. With 4 bases clipped from V and 3 bases from J, the junction kept 6 bases outside the gene matches. The CDR3 sequence is 14 residues long. Germline values: CDR1 SGHRS, CDR2 YFSETQ. The CDR3 protein is CASSLQGGDTEAFF. The CDR3, as DNA: TGCGCCAGCAGCCTGCAGGGGGGCGACACTGAAGCTTTCTTT.

The rearrangement uses TRBV5-6 and TRBJ2-7; D possibly corresponds to TRBD1 (6 bases). Germline V gene lookup returns CDR1 SGHDT and CDR2 YYEEEE. Trimming removed 4 bases at V and 4 bases at J, with 21 bases between. This CDR3 comprises 16 residues. The CDR3 is CASSVYWSGDSYEQYF. The CDR3 DNA is TGTGCCAGCAGCGTTTACTGGTCAGGGGATTCTTACGAGCAGTACTTC.

This clone was seen a single time. The V gene is TRBV4-3, the J gene TRBJ2-2; D is ambiguous. Per germline, CDR1 LGHNA and CDR2 YSLEER. This CDR3 spans 12 amino acids. V lost 1 base to trimming and J lost 8 bases, with 5 bases between them. DNA of the CDR3: TGCGCCAGCAGCCAAGGCAGGGGGGAGCTGTTTTTT. Translation: CASSQGRGELFF.

The chain is built from TRBV7-8 and TRBJ2-3; TRBD1 or TRBD2 may be the D gene (5 bases each). The germline V and J ends were trimmed by 1 base and 1 base, with 9 bases remaining between them. CDR1 is SGHVS and CDR2 is FQNEAQ in the germline V gene. CDR3 length: 15 residues. Here the CDR3 DNA reads TGTGCCAGCAGCTTAGGAGGGGCAGGCACAGATACGCAGTATTTT. It specifies CASSLGGAGTDTQYF.

The chain combines TRBV19 with TRBJ1-5; D not certain. This CDR3 comprises 16 residues. The germline V gene has CDR1 LNHDA and CDR2 SQIVND (reference sequence). V was shortened by 3 bases and J by 1 base, with 13 bases between the two germline ends. This chain's CDR3 is CASSISAASSNQPQHF. In DNA form, the CDR3 reads TGTGCCAGTAGTATCAGCGCAGCGTCAAGCAATCAGCCCCAGCATTTT. Full variable domain (remainder filled in from reference TRBV19 and TRBJ1-5): DGGITQSPKYLFRKEGQNVTLSCEQNLNHDAMYWYRQDPGQGLRLIYYSQIVNDFQKGDIAEGYSVSREKKESFPLTVTSAQKNPTAFYLCASSISAASSNQPQHFGDGTRLSIL.

The chain carries TRBV7-8 and TRBJ2-7; 12 bases are shared with TRBD2. The V segment lost 2 bases and the J segment 1 base; nucleotides outside the gene matches: 6. CDR3 length equals 17 residues. Germline-derived CDR1 and CDR2 are SGHVS and FQNEAQ. The CDR3: CASSLSTSGSQSYEQYF. The CDR3 region has the DNA TGTGCCAGCAGCTTATCGACTAGCGGGAGCCAATCCTACGAGCAGTACTTC.

The chain links TRBV7-9 to TRBJ2-3, with TRBD2 matching over 7 bases. The CDR3 length is 13 residues. V lost 5 bases, J lost 2 bases, and 1 base stayed unmatched. Germline loops: CDR1 SEHNR, CDR2 FQNEAQ (reference sequence). CDR3 bases: TGTGCCAGCAGCGGGGACTACACAGATACGCAGTATTTT. It codes for CASSGDYTDTQYF. Looking up the rest from reference TRBV7-9 and TRBJ2-3 gives the full variable domain: DTGVSQNPRHKITKRGQNVTFRCDPISEHNRLYWYRQTLGQGPEFLTYFQNEAQLEKSRLLSDRFSAERPKGSFSTLEIQRTEQGDSAMYLCASSGDYTDTQYFGPGTRLTVL.

This sequence joins TRBV5-1 and TRBJ2-2; D is ambiguous. CDR1 and CDR2 from the germline V gene are SGHRS and YFSETQ. This CDR3 has 14 amino acids. Trimming cost V 3 bases and J 3 bases, with 9 bases left between them. CDR3 sequence: CASSYSSDTGELFF. CDR3 coding DNA: TGCGCCAGCAGCTATTCGAGCGACACCGGGGAGCTGTTTTTT.

The genes are TRBV6-5 and TRBJ1-5; unclear D gene. The CDR3 loop spans 12 amino acids. The V gene lost 10 bases and the J gene lost 5 bases, with 12 bases spanning the gap. Germline values: CDR1 MNHEY, CDR2 SVGAGI. CDR3 DNA sequence: TGTGCCACCCCCCAGAGGGATCAGCCCCAGCATTTT. This translates into CATPQRDQPQHF.

The chain carries TRBV5-6 and TRBJ1-2; the match to TRBD1 covers 11 bases. This CDR3 has 15 residues. With 4 bases clipped from V and 5 bases from J, the junction kept 7 bases outside the gene matches. Germline V lookup: CDR1 SGHDT, CDR2 YYEEEE. CDR3 amino acids: CASSLGQGEKYGYTF. In nucleotides, the CDR3 is TGTGCCAGCAGCCTGGGACAGGGGGAAAAATATGGCTACACCTTC. Full variable domain (missing parts from reference TRBV5-6 and TRBJ1-2): DAGVTQSPTHLIKTRGQQVTLRCSPKSGHDTVSWYQQALGQGPQFIFQYYEEEERQRGNFPDRFSGHQFPNYSSELNVNALLLGDSALYLCASSLGQGEKYGYTFGSGTRLTVV.

This clone has a single count. The rearrangement links TRBV23-1 to TRBJ1-2, with D perhaps TRBD1 (5 bases). TRBV23-1 is an open reading frame whose function is uncertain. The CDR3 sequence is 16 residues long. V lost 3 bases, J lost 3 bases, and 17 bases lay in between. For the CDR3, the DNA is TGCGCCAGCAGTCAGTCTGGACAAACTGACGACTATGGCTACACCTTC. This encodes CASSQSGQTDDYGYTF.

V usage is TRBV21-1 and J usage is TRBJ2-7; the D call of TRBD1 is as the table states it, not checked on the DNA. TRBV21-1 is termed a pseudogene. The CDR3 is 10 amino acids. CDR3 bases: TGTGCCAGCAGCGGGCCCGAGCAGTACTTC. Its protein is CASSGPEQYF.

The chain is built from TRBV4-1 and TRBJ2-7; possibly TRBD1 for D (6 bases). V dropped 0 bases and J dropped 6 bases, with 12 bases sitting between them. The CDR3 contains 14 residues. Germline CDR1 reads MGHRA; CDR2 reads YSYEKL. DNA for the CDR3: TGCGCCAGCAGCCAAGAAGGGGGAAGGGGCGAGCAGTACTTC. This sequence encodes CASSQEGGRGEQYF.

J is TRBJ2-7 and V is TRBV4-2, with D maybe TRBD2 (6 bases). Trimming stripped 3 bases from V and 4 bases from J, with 16 bases between. Germline V gene sequence: CDR1 LGHNA, CDR2 YNFKEQ. The CDR3 has 15 amino acids. CDR3 DNA: TGTGCCAGCAGCCACAATAGCGGAGTGGGGTACGAGCAGTACTTC. Protein: CASSHNSGVGYEQYF.

The chain employs TRBV28 and TRBJ2-1, with 10 positions matching TRBD2. The CDR3 is 13 residues long. V dropped 10 bases and J dropped 8; count of bases not matched to a gene: 8. Germline V gene lookup returns CDR1 MDHEN and CDR2 SYDVKM. The CDR3 DNA reads TGTGCCACTTCTAGCGGGAGTCAGTATGAGCAGTTCTTC. Amino acid sequence: CATSSGSQYEQFF.

V gene TRBV12-2 combines with J gene TRBJ2-1; the listed D gene, TRBD2, was not tested against the DNA. TRBV12-2 is labeled a pseudogene. CDR3 length equals 16 residues. This CDR3 reads CASRLVQGLRINEQFF. CDR3 bases: TGTGCAAGTCGCTTAGTGCAAGGACTCCGGATCAATGAGCAGTTCTTC.

This chain links TRBV28 with TRBJ2-3; D is perhaps TRBD2 (6 bases). V lost 1 base and J 2 bases, leaving 13 bases between the germline ends. The CDR3 totals 16 residues. The V gene's germline CDR1 is MDHEN and CDR2 SYDVKM. CDR3 amino acids: CASSLSLARDTDTQYF. As DNA, the CDR3 is TGTGCCAGCAGTTTATCACTAGCTCGGGACACAGATACGCAGTATTTT.

This chain joins TRBV9 and TRBJ2-1; perhaps TRBD2 as D (5 bases). The CDR3 has 16 amino acids. The V end lost 0 bases, the J end lost 10 bases, and 20 bases lay between the germline ends. The germline V gene has CDR1 SGDLS and CDR2 YYNGEE. The CDR3 is CASSVELRVLLPEQFF. The DNA for the CDR3 is TGTGCCAGCAGCGTAGAGTTGAGGGTGCTCCTACCAGAGCAGTTCTTC.

V is TRBV7-9 and J is TRBJ2-1; TRBD2 aligns across 14 bases. J lost 0 bases, V lost 3 bases, and 7 bases had no gene match. The CDR3 consists of 19 residues. CDR1 and CDR2 from the germline V gene are SEHNR and FQNEAQ (reference sequence). The DNA of the CDR3 is TGTGCCAGCAGCTTGGCGGGACTAGCGGGAGCCTTCTCCTACAATGAGCAGTTCTTC. It encodes CASSLAGLAGAFSYNEQFF.

The rearrangement joins TRBV5-5 to TRBJ1-1; TRBD1 is a possible D gene (5 bases). Germline V gives CDR1 SGHKS, CDR2 YYEKEE (reference sequence). V shed 4 bases and J shed 8 bases, with 12 bases lying between them. This CDR3 spans 12 amino acids. In DNA, the CDR3 is TGTGCCAGCAGCGAAACTGGGGCCGAAGCTTTCTTT. Its translation is CASSETGAEAFF.

Worth noting for this clone: Germline is not matched at one junction end, which may reflect a read error. The V gene is TRBV25-1, the J gene TRBJ2-6, with 15 bases aligning to TRBD2. Germline V gene lookup returns CDR1 MGHDK and CDR2 SYGVNS. CDR3 size: 14 residues. The CDR3 protein is CASSTPGTSGRIRF. CDR3 nucleotides: TGTGCCAGCAGTACACCCGGGACTAGCGGGAGGATTCGTTTC.

The chain uses TRBV11-2 and TRBJ1-2, with a possible D match to TRBD1 (6 bases). The germline V gene has CDR1 SGHAT and CDR2 FQNNGV. V was pared by 2 bases and J by 4 bases, with 17 bases between. The CDR3 extends over 16 amino acids. CDR3 sequence (DNA): TGTGCCAGCAGCTTATTGGGGAGGGGGGCTATCTATGGCTACACCTTC. Translating it yields CASSLLGRGAIYGYTF. Drawing the rest from reference TRBV11-2 and TRBJ1-2, the complete variable domain is EAGVAQSPRYKIIEKRQSVAFWCNPISGHATLYWYQQILGQGPKLLIQFQNNGVVDDSQLPKDRFSAERLKGVDSTLKIQPAKLEDSAVYLCASSLLGRGAIYGYTFGSGTRLTVV.

This rearrangement joins TRBV28 to TRBJ1-3; tentative D call: TRBD1 (6 bases). CDR3 length: 14 amino acids. Trimming pared 4 bases from V and 3 bases from J, leaving 10 bases between. Germline assignment: CDR1 MDHEN and CDR2 SYDVKM. Here the CDR3 reads CASSSTGFGNTIYF. CDR3 bases: TGTGCCAGCAGTTCTACAGGGTTTGGAAACACCATATATTTT. Drawing the rest from reference TRBV28 and TRBJ1-3, the complete variable domain is DVKVTQSSRYLVKRTGEKVFLECVQDMDHENMFWYRQDPGLGLRLIYFSYDVKMKEKGDIPEGYSVSREKKERFSLILESASTNQTSMYLCASSSTGFGNTIYFGEGSWLTVV.

The chain's CDR3 is CASSDPSVGTQYF. Here the CDR3 DNA reads TGTGCCAGCAGTGACCCATCGGTGGGTACGCAGTATTTT. The V and J genes are TRBV6-4 and TRBJ2-3; D is ambiguous. The ends were cut back, 2 bases at V and 8 bases at J, with 11 bases in the middle. The CDR3 length is 13 residues. Per the germline V gene, CDR1 is MRHNA and CDR2 is SNTAGT.

The V and J genes are TRBV9 and TRBJ2-1; 16 nucleotides agree with TRBD2. This CDR3 has 18 residues. The V gene end was trimmed by 0 bases and the J gene end by 4 bases; junction bases not matched to a gene: 4. Germline CDR1 reads SGDLS; CDR2 reads YYNGEE. CDR3 sequence (DNA): TGTGCCAGCAGCGTAGAGGGACTAGCGGGAGGGGGGTACAATGAGCAGTTCTTC. Amino acids: CASSVEGLAGGGYNEQFF. Filled out from reference TRBV9 and TRBJ2-1, the complete variable domain reads DSGVTQTPKHLITATGQRVTLRCSPRSGDLSVYWYQQSLDQGLQFLIQYYNGEERAKGNILERFSAQQFPDLHSELNLSSLELGDSALYFCASSVEGLAGGGYNEQFFGPGTRLTVL.